Included here is one TCR beta chain sequence, with context. Its matching antigen is unknown. This CDR3 region has 16 residues. Germline CDR1 and CDR2: DFQATT and SNEGSKA (reference sequence). TCRdb processed the 5' RACE reads again and assigns one entry to each CDR3 protein, with no DNA. The data show about 460,000 distinct CDR3 sequences, and the top ten clones hold approximately 1.5%. These data come from a study of T cells expressing NK-cell markers. Looking at the study overall: The TCR beta repertoires were obtained from sorted CD3+CD56+NKG2C+, CD3+CD56+NKG2C- and CD3+CD56-NKG2C+ T cells. One of the eight sequenced donors was seronegative, whereas the other seven were HCMV-seropositive. Regarding the study as a whole: There remained a lack of clarity about HCMV specificity of expanded NKG2C+ T cell clones. A range of 1.0-7.0% of CD8+ T cells consisted of dominant NKG2C+ clonotypes in a handful of donors.

This sequence was found in a woman in her fifties or sixties in good health. Material: blood T cells: a sorted CD56 or NKG2C T cell subset, CD4+ or CD8+ T cells, or bulk PBMC T cells (not recorded which). The V call is TRBV20-1, the J call TRBJ1-5; absent DNA, TCRdb's TRBD1 call cannot be checked. The CDR3 spells CSANSDRTFLDQPQHF.